The 28 T cell receptor beta chains below were found in one sample sequenced in a study of early T cells in non-severe SARS-CoV-2 infection (dated by TCRdb to the early 2020s). Libraries were constructed by 5' RACE. For sequencing, a NextSeq 500 was employed. Using fastp trimming at Q25 and MiXCR clonotype assembly, TCRdb reanalyzed the public sequencing data and kept in-frame beta chains. Entries that share a CDR3 protein sequence are merged under the most common genes and DNA. The sample yields 50,000 to 70,000 distinct CDR3 sequences; about 9.1% were counted once. The leading ten clones occupy 8% to 9% of the sample. Sequenced: whole blood. The receptors here all came from an adult who was a healthcare worker with PCR-confirmed SARS-CoV-2 infection or an uninfected control (not recorded which).

Many counts were recorded for this clonotype. The chain couples TRBV7-8 to TRBJ2-7; 9 nucleotides line up with TRBD1. Germline loops: CDR1 SGHVS, CDR2 FQNEAQ. This CDR3 contains 15 residues. V trimming: 1 base; J trimming: 3 bases; junction bases outside the gene matches: 4. The CDR3 DNA sequence: TGTGCCAGCAGCTTAGGGCGGGACAGGGTCTACGAGCAGTACTTC. Residues: CASSLGRDRVYEQYF.

This clonotype came up a few times. This chain links TRBV18 with TRBJ1-4, with 8 nucleotides matching TRBD1. The length of the CDR3 is 14 residues. The V gene's germline CDR1 is KGHSH and CDR2 LQKENI. Trimming took 3 bases from V and 5 from J; bases not matched to a gene: 2. CDR3 bases: TGTGCCAGCTCACCGTGGACAGGGAATGAAAAACTGTTTTTT. Its protein is CASSPWTGNEKLFF.

The chain is built from TRBV6-6 and TRBJ1-5, with a tentative D call TRBD1 (6 bases). Germline-derived CDR1 and CDR2 are MNHNY and SVGAGI (reference sequence). V was trimmed by 7 bases and J by 0 bases, leaving 13 bases between them. The CDR3 covers 15 residues. CDR3 loop: CASTLQGLSNQPQHF. In DNA form, the CDR3 reads TGTGCCAGCACCCTACAGGGACTTAGCAATCAGCCCCAGCATTTT.

This clonotype has at least ten counts. The chain uses TRBV3-1 and TRBJ2-3, with 13 positions matching TRBD2. Germline V CDR1 and CDR2: LGHDT, YNNKEL (reference sequence). The CDR3 contains 16 residues. J gave up 2 bases and V 4 bases, and 3 bases lay outside the gene matches. In nucleotides, the CDR3 is TGTGCCAGCAGCCGGACTAGCGGGGGATTCACAGATACGCAGTATTTT. It is translated as CASSRTSGGFTDTQYF.

V usage is TRBV20-1 and J usage is TRBJ1-2; 10 bases map to TRBD1. The CDR3 is 13 amino acids. V shed 5 bases and J 7 bases; nucleotides not matched to a gene: 7. Looked up from germline, CDR1 is DFQATT and CDR2 is SNEGSKA (reference sequence). CDR3 loop: CSAGRQGAAGYTF. CDR3 DNA sequence: TGCAGTGCTGGAAGACAGGGGGCAGCTGGCTACACCTTC.

This chain connects TRBV7-9 to TRBJ1-4; 10 nucleotides agree with TRBD1. This CDR3 is 15 amino acids long. V dropped 8 bases and J dropped 7; count of bases not matched to a gene: 10. CDR1 and CDR2 from the germline V gene are SEHNR and FQNEAQ (reference sequence). The CDR3: CASSNDRGRVEKLFF. CDR3 nucleotide sequence: TGTGCCAGCTCCAATGACAGGGGGCGAGTTGAAAAACTGTTTTTT.

V is TRBV5-1 and J is TRBJ2-7; D remains unclear. Germline V CDR1 and CDR2: SGHRS, YFSETQ. V was shortened by 0 bases and J by 1 base, with 8 bases between the two germline ends. The CDR3 length is 14 residues. As DNA, the CDR3 is TGCGCCAGCAGCTTGGTATCGGGTTCCTACGAGCAGTACTTC. This encodes CASSLVSGSYEQYF. Variable domain in full (rest from reference TRBV5-1 and TRBJ2-7): KAGVTQTPRYLIKTRGQQVTLSCSPISGHRSVSWYQQTPGQGLQFLFEYFSETQRNKGNFPGRFSGRQFSNSRSEMNVSTLELGDSALYLCASSLVSGSYEQYFGPGTRLTVT.

This clonotype showed up just a few times. The chain combines TRBV27 with TRBJ2-7, with unresolved D. The germline V and J ends were trimmed by 5 bases and 2 bases, with 10 bases remaining between them. This CDR3 region has 13 residues. Germline V gene data show CDR1 as MNHEY and CDR2 as SMNVEV (reference sequence). As DNA, the CDR3 is TGTGCCAGCAGTCCCGGGCCCACCTACGAGCAGTACTTC. Translation: CASSPGPTYEQYF.

This clonotype occurred many times. The gene calls are TRBV6-1 and TRBJ2-3, with a weak D call TRBD2 (6 bases). The V end lost 6 bases, the J end lost 4 bases, and 14 bases lay between the germline ends. The germline CDR1 and CDR2 sequences are MNHNS and SASEGT. The CDR3 contains 14 residues. The CDR3 sequence is CASRQLEGSDTQYF. CDR3 nucleotide sequence: TGTGCCAGCAGGCAATTGGAGGGGTCAGATACGCAGTATTTT.

This clonotype has ten or more counts. The V and J genes are TRBV11-2 and TRBJ1-5, with 7 bases lining up with TRBD1. The germline CDR1 and CDR2 sequences are SGHAT and FQNNGV. With 5 bases clipped from V and 0 bases from J, the junction kept 4 bases outside the gene matches. This CDR3 contains 15 residues. CDR3 loop: CASSAGQFSNQPQHF. The CDR3 nucleotides are TGTGCCAGCAGCGCGGGACAGTTTAGCAATCAGCCCCAGCATTTT.

This clonotype was counted at least ten times. The chain is built from TRBV19 and TRBJ1-4; D uncertain. Trimming left V 3 bases short and J 5 bases short, with 10 bases between. Germline values: CDR1 LNHDA, CDR2 SQIVND (reference sequence). The CDR3 sequence is 14 residues long. CDR3 residues: CASSMVSGNEKLFF. CDR3 nucleotide sequence: TGTGCCAGTAGTATGGTCTCGGGAAATGAAAAACTGTTTTTT.

This clonotype was counted many times. The rearrangement uses TRBV27 and TRBJ2-5; 12 bases align to TRBD2. Germline CDR1 MNHEY, CDR2 SMNVEV (reference sequence). J was trimmed by 4 bases and V by 5 bases; bases with no gene match: 8. The CDR3 totals 16 residues. CDR3 DNA: TGTGCCAGCAGTCCCCCTAGCGGGAGGGGTAGAGAGACCCAGTACTTC. Its protein product is CASSPPSGRGRETQYF.

The rearrangement links TRBV7-2 to TRBJ2-7, with D possibly TRBD1 on 5 matching bases. V lost 1 base and J 4 bases, leaving 14 bases between the germline ends. The germline gives CDR1 SGHTA, CDR2 FQGNSA. The CDR3 sequence is 15 residues long. The DNA of the CDR3 is TGTGCCAGCAGCTTAGGAGCAGGGTCGGTGTACGAGCAGTACTTC. Translation gives CASSLGAGSVYEQYF.

J is TRBJ2-3 and V is TRBV7-2; tentative D call: TRBD2 (5 bases). CDR3 size: 14 residues. The germline V gene encodes CDR1 SGHTA and CDR2 FQGNSA. Trimming cost V 5 bases and J 5 bases, with 14 bases left between them. As DNA, the CDR3 is TGTGCCAGCAGCCCCCTTGGTGCGGGAGATACGCAGTATTTT. Its translation: CASSPLGAGDTQYF. The full variable domain, its missing parts supplied by reference TRBV7-2 and TRBJ2-3, is GAGVSQSPSNKVTEKGKDVELRCDPISGHTALYWYRQSLGQGLEFLIYFQGNSAPDKSGLPSDRFSAERTGGSVSTLTIQRTQQEDSAVYLCASSPLGAGDTQYFGPGTRLTVL.

This clonotype was counted at least ten times. This chain joins TRBV20-1 and TRBJ2-7, with a tentative D call TRBD1 (6 bases). This CDR3 is built from 13 residues. Trimming left V 5 bases short and J 1 base short, with 12 bases between. Germline values: CDR1 DFQATT, CDR2 SNEGSKA (reference sequence). CDR3 sequence: CSALWTESYEQYF. In DNA form, the CDR3 reads TGCAGTGCTTTATGGACAGAGTCCTACGAGCAGTACTTC.

Concerning this clonotype: A read error may explain this, as a much larger clone is one base away. J is TRBJ1-1 and V is TRBV3-1, with a tentative D call TRBD1 (5 bases). There are 14 residues in the CDR3. The V gene's germline CDR1 is LGHDT and CDR2 YNNKEL (reference sequence). CDR3 sequence: CVSSQEQEYTEAFF. In DNA, the CDR3 is TGTGTCAGCAGCCAAGAACAGGAATACACTGAAGCTTTCTTT.

The chain uses TRBV19 and TRBJ1-5; no definite D call. The CDR3 runs 16 residues. Per the germline V gene, CDR1 is LNHDA and CDR2 is SQIVND (reference sequence). The ends were cut back, 1 base at V and 0 bases at J, with 10 bases in the middle. CDR3 bases: TGTGCCAGTAGTATAGCCCGCCAGAATAGCAATCAGCCCCAGCATTTT. This encodes CASSIARQNSNQPQHF.

This clonotype was recorded many times. The gene calls are TRBV6-1 and TRBJ1-1; D call uncertain. V was clipped by 4 bases and J by 3 bases, with 9 bases between them. Per germline, CDR1 MNHNS and CDR2 SASEGT. The CDR3 loop spans 13 amino acids. The CDR3 reads CASSVKGYTEAFF. The CDR3 nucleotides are TGTGCCAGCAGTGTAAAAGGCTACACTGAAGCTTTCTTT.

This clonotype has just a few counts. The CDR3 DNA reads TGTGCCAGCAGCTCCGGGTCTCAAGAGACCCAGTACTTC. It encodes CASSSGSQETQYF. The rearrangement joins TRBV7-9 to TRBJ2-5; D gene uncertain. The CDR3 has 13 amino acids. Germline V CDR1 and CDR2: SEHNR, FQNEAQ (reference sequence). Trimming removed 4 bases at V and 2 bases at J, with 8 bases between.

The sample holds many counts of this clonotype. This chain joins TRBV10-3 and TRBJ2-3; the match to TRBD2 covers 10 bases. CDR1 is ENHRY and CDR2 is SYGVKD in the germline V gene. Trimming removed 6 bases from V and 5 bases from J; junction bases left unmatched: 5. This CDR3 is 14 amino acids long. The CDR3 sequence is CAISRTSGEDTQYF. Here the CDR3 DNA reads TGTGCCATCAGCCGGACTAGCGGAGAAGATACGCAGTATTTT.

The V and J genes are TRBV12-3 or TRBV12-4 and TRBJ1-4, with D perhaps matching TRBD1 (5 bases). The CDR3 extends over 13 amino acids. V lost 4 bases and J lost 5, with 8 bases in between. CDR3 coding DNA: TGTGCCAGCAGTTCCGGACAAAATGAAAAACTGTTTTTT. This codes for CASSSGQNEKLFF.

At least ten counts were recorded for this clonotype. The gene calls are TRBV20-1 and TRBJ1-1; TRBD1 might be the D (6 bases). Germline V gives CDR1 DFQATT, CDR2 SNEGSKA (reference sequence). V was shortened by 6 bases and J by 3 bases, with 14 bases between the two germline ends. CDR3 length: 13 amino acids. The CDR3 region is CSAYHREDTEAFF. The CDR3 DNA reads TGCAGTGCATATCACAGGGAGGACACTGAAGCTTTCTTT.

There are a few counts of this clonotype. The chain carries TRBV5-6 and TRBJ1-2; 7 positions match TRBD1. CDR1 SGHDT and CDR2 YYEEEE come from the germline V gene. Unmatched junction bases numbered 5, after V lost 2 bases and J lost 4 bases. The CDR3 spans 14 residues. The CDR3 DNA reads as TGTGCCAGCAGCTTCCGGGACAGTCTCTATGGCTACACCTTC. Residues: CASSFRDSLYGYTF.

This clonotype was observed many times. The genes are TRBV7-9 and TRBJ1-1; D not resolved. The CDR3 is made up of 13 amino acids. Germline V gene data show CDR1 as SEHNR and CDR2 as FQNEAQ (reference sequence). Between the trimmed V and J ends, which lost 1 base and 1 base, there was a span of 4 bases. The CDR3 DNA sequence: TGTGCCAGCAGCTTAGGGCAGAACACTGAAGCTTTCTTT. Translation gives CASSLGQNTEAFF.

The chain recombines TRBV10-2 with TRBJ1-5; D call uncertain. V shed 3 bases and J shed 2 bases, with 5 bases lying between them. Per germline, CDR1 WSHSY and CDR2 SAAADI. The CDR3 loop spans 13 amino acids. The CDR3 loop is CASSDSRNQPQHF. CDR3 sequence (DNA): TGCGCCAGCAGTGACAGCCGCAATCAGCCCCAGCATTTT.

This clonotype showed up many times. The chain joins TRBV29-1 to TRBJ2-1; D remains ambiguous. The CDR3 sequence is 12 residues long. The ends were cut back, 4 bases at V and 8 bases at J, with 12 bases in the middle. Germline V gives CDR1 SQVTM, CDR2 ANQGSEA. CDR3 region: CSVVTVLDEQFF. The CDR3 nucleotides are TGCAGCGTTGTTACAGTCTTGGATGAGCAGTTCTTC.

This clonotype was picked up a small number of times. The chain recombines TRBV9 with TRBJ2-1; 9 bases align to TRBD2. CDR3 size: 17 residues. Germline V gives CDR1 SGDLS, CDR2 YYNGEE. V lost 4 bases to trimming and J lost 0 bases; unmatched junction nucleotides: 8. CDR3 nucleotide sequence: TGTGCCAGCAGCCCGACCCATAGCGGGAGCTCCTACAATGAGCAGTTCTTC. Its protein is CASSPTHSGSSYNEQFF.

This clonotype came up many times. The chain carries TRBV12-3 or TRBV12-4 and TRBJ1-5; D gene unclear. Trimming left V 4 bases short and J 0 bases short, with 10 bases between. The CDR3 loop spans 15 amino acids. The CDR3 reads CASSYDGYSNQPQHF. CDR3 nucleotide sequence: TGTGCCAGCAGTTATGACGGTTATAGCAATCAGCCCCAGCATTTT.